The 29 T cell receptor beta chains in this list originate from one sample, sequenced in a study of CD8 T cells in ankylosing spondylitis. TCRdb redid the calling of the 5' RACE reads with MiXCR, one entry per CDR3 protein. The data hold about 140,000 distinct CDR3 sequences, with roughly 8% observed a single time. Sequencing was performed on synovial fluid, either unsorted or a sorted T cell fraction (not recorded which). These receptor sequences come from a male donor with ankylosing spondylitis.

The chain's CDR3 is CASGTRVNTEAFF. The CDR3 DNA reads as TGTGCCAGCGGTACCCGGGTGAACACTGAAGCTTTCTTT. The chain recombines TRBV6-2 or TRBV6-3 with TRBJ1-1; D gene uncertain. Trimming took 8 bases from V and 0 from J, leaving 10 bases between them. Germline CDR1 is MNHEY and CDR2 is SVGEGT. This CDR3 is 13 amino acids long.

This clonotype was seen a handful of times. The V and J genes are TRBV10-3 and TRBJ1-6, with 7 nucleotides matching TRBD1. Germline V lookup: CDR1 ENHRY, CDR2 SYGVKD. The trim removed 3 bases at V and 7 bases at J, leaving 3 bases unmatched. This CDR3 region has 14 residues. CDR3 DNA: TGTGCCATCAGTGAAGCCAGGGGGAATTCACCCCTCCACTTT. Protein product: CAISEARGNSPLHF.

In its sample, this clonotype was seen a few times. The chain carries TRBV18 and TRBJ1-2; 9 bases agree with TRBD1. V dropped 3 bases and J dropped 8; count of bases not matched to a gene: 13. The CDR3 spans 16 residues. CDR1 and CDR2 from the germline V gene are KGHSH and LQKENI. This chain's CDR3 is CASSPLNGQGSDGYTF. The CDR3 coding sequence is TGTGCCAGCTCACCCCTAAACGGACAGGGGAGTGACGGCTACACCTTC.

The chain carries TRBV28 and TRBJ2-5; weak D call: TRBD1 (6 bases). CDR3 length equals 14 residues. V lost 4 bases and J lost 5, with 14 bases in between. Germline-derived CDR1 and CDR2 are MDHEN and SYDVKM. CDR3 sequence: CASSSSQGPETQYF. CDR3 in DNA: TGTGCCAGCAGTTCCTCACAGGGTCCCGAGACCCAGTACTTC.

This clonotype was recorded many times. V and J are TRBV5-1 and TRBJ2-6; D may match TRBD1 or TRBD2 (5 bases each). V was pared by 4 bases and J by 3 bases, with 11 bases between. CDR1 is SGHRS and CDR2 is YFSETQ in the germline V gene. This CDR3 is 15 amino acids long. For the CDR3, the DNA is TGCGCCAGCAGCCCCGGGACCGGTGGGGCCAACGTCCTGACTTTC. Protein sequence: CASSPGTGGANVLTF.

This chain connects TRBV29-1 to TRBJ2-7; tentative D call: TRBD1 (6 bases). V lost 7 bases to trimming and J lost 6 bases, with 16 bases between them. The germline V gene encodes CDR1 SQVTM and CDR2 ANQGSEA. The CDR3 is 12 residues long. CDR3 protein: CSGTAPLGEQYF. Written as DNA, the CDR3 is TGCAGCGGGACAGCCCCTTTGGGCGAGCAGTACTTC.

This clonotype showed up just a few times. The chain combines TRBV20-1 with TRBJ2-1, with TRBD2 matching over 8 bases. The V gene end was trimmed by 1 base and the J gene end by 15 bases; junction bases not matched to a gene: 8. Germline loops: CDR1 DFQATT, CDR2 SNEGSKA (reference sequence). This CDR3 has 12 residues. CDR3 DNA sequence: TGCAGTGCTAGAGTAGGTGGGACTAGTCTGTTCTTC. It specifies CSARVGGTSLFF.

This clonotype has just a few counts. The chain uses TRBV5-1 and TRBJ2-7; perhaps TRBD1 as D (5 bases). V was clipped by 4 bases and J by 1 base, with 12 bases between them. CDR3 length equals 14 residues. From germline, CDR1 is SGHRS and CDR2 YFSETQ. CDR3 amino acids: CASSPTQGSYEQYF. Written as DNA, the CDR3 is TGCGCCAGCAGCCCCACCCAGGGTTCCTACGAGCAGTACTTC. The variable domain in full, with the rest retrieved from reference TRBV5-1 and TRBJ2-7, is KAGVTQTPRYLIKTRGQQVTLSCSPISGHRSVSWYQQTPGQGLQFLFEYFSETQRNKGNFPGRFSGRQFSNSRSEMNVSTLELGDSALYLCASSPTQGSYEQYFGPGTRLTVT.

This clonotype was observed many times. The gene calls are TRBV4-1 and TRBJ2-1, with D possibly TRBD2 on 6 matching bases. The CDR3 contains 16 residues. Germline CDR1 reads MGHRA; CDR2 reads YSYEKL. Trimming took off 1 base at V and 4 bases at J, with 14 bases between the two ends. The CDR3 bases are TGCGCCAGCAGCCAAGCAGGCGGGACGGAATACAATGAGCAGTTCTTC. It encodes CASSQAGGTEYNEQFF.

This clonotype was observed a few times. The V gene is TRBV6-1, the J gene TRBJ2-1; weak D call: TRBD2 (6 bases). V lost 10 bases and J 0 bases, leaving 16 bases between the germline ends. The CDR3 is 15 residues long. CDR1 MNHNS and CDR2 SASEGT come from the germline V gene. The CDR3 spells CAIDSGESSYNEQFF. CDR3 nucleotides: TGTGCCATCGACTCGGGGGAGAGCTCCTACAATGAGCAGTTCTTC.

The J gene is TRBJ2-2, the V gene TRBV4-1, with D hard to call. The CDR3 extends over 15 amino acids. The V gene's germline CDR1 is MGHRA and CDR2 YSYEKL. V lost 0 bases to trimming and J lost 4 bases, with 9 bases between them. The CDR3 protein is CASSQDSLGTGELFF. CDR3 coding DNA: TGCGCCAGCAGCCAAGATTCCCTAGGCACCGGGGAGCTGTTTTTT.

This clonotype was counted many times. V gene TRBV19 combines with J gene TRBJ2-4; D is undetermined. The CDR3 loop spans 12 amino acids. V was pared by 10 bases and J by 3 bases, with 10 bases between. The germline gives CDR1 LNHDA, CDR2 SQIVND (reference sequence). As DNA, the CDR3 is TGTGCCACCCGACAAGACAAAAACATTCAGTACTTC. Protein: CATRQDKNIQYF.

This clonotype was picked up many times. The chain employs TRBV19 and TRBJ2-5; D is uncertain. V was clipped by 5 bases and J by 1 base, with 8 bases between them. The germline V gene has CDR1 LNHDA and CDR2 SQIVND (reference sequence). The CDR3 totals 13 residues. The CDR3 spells CASSLRPQETQYF. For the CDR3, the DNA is TGTGCCAGTAGTCTACGACCCCAAGAGACCCAGTACTTC.

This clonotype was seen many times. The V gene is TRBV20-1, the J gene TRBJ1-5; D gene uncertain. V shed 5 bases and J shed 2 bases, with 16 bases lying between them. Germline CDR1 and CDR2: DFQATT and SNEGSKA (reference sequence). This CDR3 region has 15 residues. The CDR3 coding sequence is TGCAGTGCTCTCCGGAGTCTTGGAGGCAATCAGCCCCAGCATTTT. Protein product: CSALRSLGGNQPQHF.

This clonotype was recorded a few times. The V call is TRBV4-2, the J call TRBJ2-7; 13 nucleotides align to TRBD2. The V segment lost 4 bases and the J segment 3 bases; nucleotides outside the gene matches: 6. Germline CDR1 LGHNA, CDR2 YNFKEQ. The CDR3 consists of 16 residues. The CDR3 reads CASSRGLAGDLYEQYF. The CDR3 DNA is TGTGCCAGCAGCCGAGGACTAGCGGGAGACCTCTACGAGCAGTACTTC.

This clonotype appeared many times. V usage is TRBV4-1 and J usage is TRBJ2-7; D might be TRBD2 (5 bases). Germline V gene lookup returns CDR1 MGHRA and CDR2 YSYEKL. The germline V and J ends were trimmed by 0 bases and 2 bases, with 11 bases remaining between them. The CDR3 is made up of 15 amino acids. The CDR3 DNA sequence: TGCGCCAGCAGCCAAGATTTAGCGCCGCCCTACGAGCAGTACTTC. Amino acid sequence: CASSQDLAPPYEQYF.

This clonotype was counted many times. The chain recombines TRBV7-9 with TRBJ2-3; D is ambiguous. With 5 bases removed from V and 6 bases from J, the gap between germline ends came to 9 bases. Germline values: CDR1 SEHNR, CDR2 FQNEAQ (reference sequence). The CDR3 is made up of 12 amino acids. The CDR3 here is CASSDARDTQYF. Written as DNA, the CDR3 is TGTGCCAGCAGCGACGCTAGGGATACGCAGTATTTT.

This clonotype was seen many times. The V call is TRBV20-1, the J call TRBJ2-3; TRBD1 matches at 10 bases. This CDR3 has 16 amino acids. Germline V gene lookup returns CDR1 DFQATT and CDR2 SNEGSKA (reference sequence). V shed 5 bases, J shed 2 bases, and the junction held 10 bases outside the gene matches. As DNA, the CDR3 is TGCAGTGCTCCCGACAGGGGGCGATTCAACACAGATACGCAGTATTTT. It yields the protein CSAPDRGRFNTDTQYF.

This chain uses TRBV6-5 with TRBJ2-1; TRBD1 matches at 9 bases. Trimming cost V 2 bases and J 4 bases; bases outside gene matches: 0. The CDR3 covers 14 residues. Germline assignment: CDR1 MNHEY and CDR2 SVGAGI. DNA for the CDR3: TGTGCCAGCAGTTACGGGACAGGGTACAATGAGCAGTTCTTC. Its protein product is CASSYGTGYNEQFF.

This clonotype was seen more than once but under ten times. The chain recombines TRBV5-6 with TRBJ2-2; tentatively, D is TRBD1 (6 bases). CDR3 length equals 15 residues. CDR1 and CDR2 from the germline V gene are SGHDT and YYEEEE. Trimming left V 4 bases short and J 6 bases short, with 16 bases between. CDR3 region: CASSLRPGAPGELFF. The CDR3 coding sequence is TGTGCCAGCAGCCTTCGTCCAGGGGCCCCCGGGGAGCTGTTTTTT.

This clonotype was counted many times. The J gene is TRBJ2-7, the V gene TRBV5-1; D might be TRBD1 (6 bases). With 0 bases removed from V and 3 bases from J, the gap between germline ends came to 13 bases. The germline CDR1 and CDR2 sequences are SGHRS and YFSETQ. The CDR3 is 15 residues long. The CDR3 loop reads CASSLGQARNYEQYF. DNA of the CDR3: TGCGCCAGCAGCTTGGGACAGGCCCGTAACTACGAGCAGTACTTC.

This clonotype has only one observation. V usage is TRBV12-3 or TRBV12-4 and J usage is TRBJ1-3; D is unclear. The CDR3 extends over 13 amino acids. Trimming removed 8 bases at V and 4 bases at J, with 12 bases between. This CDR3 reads CASSRWAGNTIYF. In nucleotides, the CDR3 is TGTGCCAGCTCCCGATGGGCAGGAAACACCATATATTTT.

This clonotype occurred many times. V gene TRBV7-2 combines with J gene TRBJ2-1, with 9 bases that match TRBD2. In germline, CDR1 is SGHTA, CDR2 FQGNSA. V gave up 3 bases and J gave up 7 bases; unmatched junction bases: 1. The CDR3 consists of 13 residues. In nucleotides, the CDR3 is TGTGCCAGCAGCTTTGCGGGGGGGAATGAGCAGTTCTTC. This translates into CASSFAGGNEQFF. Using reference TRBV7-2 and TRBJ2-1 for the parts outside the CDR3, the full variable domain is GAGVSQSPSNKVTEKGKDVELRCDPISGHTALYWYRQSLGQGLEFLIYFQGNSAPDKSGLPSDRFSAERTGGSVSTLTIQRTQQEDSAVYLCASSFAGGNEQFFGPGTRLTVL.

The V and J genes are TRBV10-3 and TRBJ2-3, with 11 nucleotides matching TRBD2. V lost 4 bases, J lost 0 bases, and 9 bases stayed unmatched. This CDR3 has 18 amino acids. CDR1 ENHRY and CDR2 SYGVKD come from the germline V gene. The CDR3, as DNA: TGTGCCATCAGTGTCCTAGCGGGGGGTGACCTTAGCACAGATACGCAGTATTTT. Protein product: CAISVLAGGDLSTDTQYF.

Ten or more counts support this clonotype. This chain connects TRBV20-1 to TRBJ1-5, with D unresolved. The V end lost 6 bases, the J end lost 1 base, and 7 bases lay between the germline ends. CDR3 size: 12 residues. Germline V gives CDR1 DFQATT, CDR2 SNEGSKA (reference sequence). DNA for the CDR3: TGCAGTGCCGGGAGGAGCAATCAGCCCCAGCATTTT. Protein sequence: CSAGRSNQPQHF.

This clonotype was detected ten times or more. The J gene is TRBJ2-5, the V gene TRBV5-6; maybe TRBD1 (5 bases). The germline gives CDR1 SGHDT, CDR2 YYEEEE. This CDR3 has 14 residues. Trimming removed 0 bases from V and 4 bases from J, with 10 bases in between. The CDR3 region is CASSLVAGRETQYF. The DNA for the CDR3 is TGTGCCAGCAGCTTGGTAGCAGGGCGAGAGACCCAGTACTTC.

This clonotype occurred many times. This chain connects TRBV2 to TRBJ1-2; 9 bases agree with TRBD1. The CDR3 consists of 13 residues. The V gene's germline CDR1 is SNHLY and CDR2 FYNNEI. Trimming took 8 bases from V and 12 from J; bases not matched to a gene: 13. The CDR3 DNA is TGTGCCAGCGCCGTAGGGACAGGGAGGACCCACACCTTC. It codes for CASAVGTGRTHTF. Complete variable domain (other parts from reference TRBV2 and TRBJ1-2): EPEVTQTPSHQVTQMGQEVILRCVPISNHLYFYWYRQILGQKVEFLVSFYNNEISEKSEIFDDQFSVERPDGSNFTLKIRSTKLEDSAMYFCASAVGTGRTHTFGSGTRLTVV.

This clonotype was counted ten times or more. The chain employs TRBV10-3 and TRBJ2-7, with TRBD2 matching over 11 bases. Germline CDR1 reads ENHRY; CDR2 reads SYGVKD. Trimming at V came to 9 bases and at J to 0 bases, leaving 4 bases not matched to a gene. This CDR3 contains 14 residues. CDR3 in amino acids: CAIGLAGRSYEQYF. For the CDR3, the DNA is TGTGCCATAGGACTAGCGGGCCGCTCCTACGAGCAGTACTTC.

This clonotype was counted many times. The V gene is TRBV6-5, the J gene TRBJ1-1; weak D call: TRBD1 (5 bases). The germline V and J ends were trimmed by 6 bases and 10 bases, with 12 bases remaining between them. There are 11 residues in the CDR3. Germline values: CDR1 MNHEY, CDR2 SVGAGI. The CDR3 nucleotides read TGTGCCAGCAGCGGGGCCCGGGGAGCTTTCTTT. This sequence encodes CASSGARGAFF.